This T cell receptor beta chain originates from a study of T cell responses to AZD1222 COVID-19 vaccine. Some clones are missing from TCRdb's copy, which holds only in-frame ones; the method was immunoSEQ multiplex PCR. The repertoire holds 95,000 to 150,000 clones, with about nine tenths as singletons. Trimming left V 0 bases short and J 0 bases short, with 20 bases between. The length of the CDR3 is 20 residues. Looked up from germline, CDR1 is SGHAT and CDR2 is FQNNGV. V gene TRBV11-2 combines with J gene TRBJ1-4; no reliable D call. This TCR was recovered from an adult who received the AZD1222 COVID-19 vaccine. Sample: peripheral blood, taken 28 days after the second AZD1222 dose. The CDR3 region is CASSLDRYTKQGATNEKLFF. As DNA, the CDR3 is TGTGCCAGCAGCTTAGATCGGTATACAAAGCAAGGAGCAACTAATGAAAAACTGTTTTTT.